Presented here are 31 T cell receptor beta chains from one specimen sequenced in a study of neurological immune-mediated disorders. TCRdb re-derived calls from the 5' RACE reads in MiXCR, one entry per CDR3 protein. Among roughly 60,000 distinct CDR3 sequences, about 2.5% were seen once, and the ten largest hold around 3%. Sequencing was performed on PBMCs. The receptor set was obtained from a man aged 50-59 years with multiple sclerosis.

V usage is TRBV11-2 and J usage is TRBJ2-5; 10 nucleotides match TRBD1. Germline CDR1 and CDR2: SGHAT and FQNNGV. The CDR3 has 15 amino acids. After removal of 3 bases from V and 5 bases from J, the junction contained 6 bases not matched to a gene. The CDR3 DNA sequence: TGTGCCAGCAGCTTTCCGGGACAGGGGTCGGAGACCCAGTACTTC. Amino acid sequence: CASSFPGQGSETQYF.

The table lists this clonotype with many counts. V usage is TRBV5-1 and J usage is TRBJ1-1; the match to TRBD1 covers 7 bases. The V segment lost 4 bases and the J segment 5 bases; nucleotides outside the gene matches: 11. The V gene's germline CDR1 is SGHRS and CDR2 YFSETQ. The CDR3 is 15 residues long. CDR3 residues: CASSREGARGTEAFF. For the CDR3, the DNA is TGCGCCAGCAGCAGAGAGGGGGCGCGGGGGACTGAAGCTTTCTTT.

This clonotype was counted a few times. The conserved closing phenylalanine or tryptophan is absent in this CDR3, likely reflecting a read error. The chain joins TRBV5-1 to TRBJ1-6; the match to TRBD1 covers 9 bases. CDR3 length: 15 amino acids. The germline gives CDR1 SGHRS, CDR2 YFSETQ. Trimming took 1 base from V and 9 from J; bases not matched to a gene: 5. This chain's CDR3 is CASSLQGQGASPLHN. The CDR3 DNA sequence: TGCGCCAGCAGCTTGCAGGGACAGGGAGCTTCACCCCTCCACAAT.

This clonotype was seen ten or more times. The V gene is TRBV5-1, the J gene TRBJ2-1; D gene ambiguous. The V and J ends lost 4 bases and 10 bases respectively, with 12 bases between them. The CDR3 runs to 12 residues. Germline CDR1 reads SGHRS; CDR2 reads YFSETQ. The DNA of the CDR3 is TGCGCCAGCAGCCCTTCTGGCAACGAGCAGTTCTTC. Translating gives CASSPSGNEQFF.

With regard to this clonotype: This sequence may be a read error, since a much larger clone differs from it by one base. The chain uses TRBV11-3 and TRBJ1-6; D not resolved. CDR1 and CDR2 (germline): SGHNT, YENEEA. The CDR3 spans 13 residues. The CDR3 region is CASSFSRNSPLNF. The CDR3 DNA sequence: TGTGCCAGCAGCTTTAGCAGAAATTCACCCCTCAACTTT.

This clonotype was counted between two and nine times. The rearrangement joins TRBV7-2 to TRBJ2-1; 11 nucleotides match TRBD2. There are 17 residues in the CDR3. CDR1 is SGHTA, CDR2 FQGNSA, per germline. V trimming: 6 bases; J trimming: 0 bases; junction bases outside the gene matches: 7. CDR3 in DNA: TGTGCCAGCAGGGCAAGACTAGCGGGGAGCTCCTACAATGAGCAGTTCTTC. Protein sequence: CASRARLAGSSYNEQFF.

This clonotype has ten or more counts. The chain combines TRBV10-3 with TRBJ2-3; 7 bases map to TRBD2. The CDR3 totals 15 residues. Germline CDR1 is ENHRY and CDR2 is SYGVKD. The J segment lost 2 bases and the V segment lost 4 bases, leaving 6 bases of the junction unmatched. The CDR3 loop is CAISGRAGYTDTQYF. The CDR3 region has the DNA TGTGCCATCAGTGGCCGAGCGGGGTACACAGATACGCAGTATTTT.

This clonotype showed up many times. The V call is TRBV13, the J call TRBJ2-7; 11 bases fit TRBD1. V shed 5 bases and J 3 bases; nucleotides not matched to a gene: 18. The germline V gene encodes CDR1 PRHDT and CDR2 FYEKMQ (reference sequence). The CDR3 length is 19 residues. The CDR3 DNA reads as TGTGCCAGCAGCGCATCCGGGACAGGGGGAAGACCTTACCTCTACGAGCAGTACTTC. This gives the protein CASSASGTGGRPYLYEQYF.

This clonotype was counted at least ten times. DNA of the CDR3: TGTGCCAGCAGCCACGGGACAGGTCCCGAGACCCAGTACTTC. It is translated as CASSHGTGPETQYF. The rearrangement links TRBV3-1 to TRBJ2-5; 8 positions match TRBD1. V lost 3 bases to trimming and J lost 5 bases; unmatched junction nucleotides: 5. Germline loops: CDR1 LGHDT, CDR2 YNNKEL (reference sequence). The CDR3 is 14 residues long.

This clonotype was seen many times. This chain's CDR3 is CASSLQSGSNQPQHF. The CDR3 DNA reads as TGCGCCAGCAGCTTACAGTCGGGGTCCAATCAGCCCCAGCATTTT. This chain uses TRBV5-1 with TRBJ1-5; the D is unclear. Germline CDR1 and CDR2: SGHRS and YFSETQ. V was shortened by 2 bases and J by 3 bases, with 12 bases between the two germline ends. There are 15 residues in the CDR3.

This clonotype was seen at least ten times. The chain recombines TRBV4-3 with TRBJ1-5, with D tentatively TRBD1 (5 bases). CDR1 and CDR2 (germline): LGHNA, YSLEER. The CDR3 is made up of 13 amino acids. V was cut by 1 base and J by 11 bases, with 12 bases left in between. The CDR3 here is CASSQATGAAQHF. The CDR3 nucleotides are TGCGCCAGCAGCCAAGCTACAGGTGCAGCCCAGCATTTT.

This clonotype was counted many times. The junction and the germline gene differ at one end; a read error may be behind it. This sequence joins TRBV12-3 or TRBV12-4 and TRBJ1-2; 7 nucleotides align to TRBD1. The CDR3 length is 11 residues. CDR3 nucleotides: TGTGCCGGCAGGAACAGGGGAGTCGACACCTTC. Its translation is CAGRNRGVDTF.

This clonotype was seen repeatedly, ten times or more. This chain's CDR3 is CASSQTSGGGNEQFF. The CDR3, as DNA: TGTGCCAGCAGCCAAACTAGCGGGGGAGGCAATGAGCAGTTCTTC. This rearrangement joins TRBV14 to TRBJ2-1, with 11 bases aligning to TRBD2. J lost 6 bases, V lost 2 bases, and 3 bases had no gene match. CDR1 and CDR2 (germline): SGHDN, FVKESK. The CDR3 runs 15 residues. Full variable domain (outside the CDR3, taken from reference TRBV14 and TRBJ2-1): EAGVTQFPSHSVIEKGQTVTLRCDPISGHDNLYWYRRVMGKEIKFLLHFVKESKQDESGMPNNRFLAERTGGTYSTLKVQPAELEDSGVYFCASSQTSGGGNEQFFGPGTRLTVL.

V is TRBV14 and J is TRBJ2-1, with unresolved D. Germline CDR1 is SGHDN and CDR2 is FVKESK. The CDR3 contains 14 residues. Trimming removed 4 bases at V and 3 bases at J, with 10 bases between. The CDR3 sequence: CASSPRKNYNEQFF. The CDR3 DNA reads TGTGCCAGCAGCCCCCGGAAGAACTACAATGAGCAGTTCTTC.

This clonotype came up many times. The chain joins TRBV12-3 or TRBV12-4 to TRBJ1-1, with D possibly TRBD1 on 5 matching bases. This CDR3 spans 14 amino acids. V was trimmed by 5 bases and J by 4 bases, leaving 14 bases between them. CDR3 sequence reads: CASSVTEGRTEAFF. In DNA form, the CDR3 reads TGTGCCAGCAGTGTGACGGAGGGGCGCACTGAAGCTTTCTTT.

Many counts were recorded for this clonotype. The chain recombines TRBV20-1 with TRBJ2-2, with 10 positions matching TRBD2. The trim removed 7 bases at V and 1 base at J, leaving 3 bases unmatched. The V gene's germline CDR1 is DFQATT and CDR2 SNEGSKA (reference sequence). The CDR3 length is 14 residues. CDR3 protein: CSVLAGGNTGELFF. DNA for the CDR3: TGCAGTGTTTTAGCGGGGGGGAACACCGGGGAGCTGTTTTTT.

The CDR3 spells CSIRHSNQPQHF. DNA of the CDR3: TGCAGCATCAGGCATAGCAATCAGCCCCAGCATTTT. The chain has TRBV20-1 and TRBJ1-5; D uncertain. CDR1 DFQATT and CDR2 SNEGSKA come from the germline V gene (reference sequence). The CDR3 extends over 12 amino acids.

This clonotype was picked up many times. J is TRBJ2-1 and V is TRBV12-3 or TRBV12-4; TRBD2 aligns across 11 bases. The junction had 5 bases not matched to a gene; V was cut back by 5 bases and J by 5 bases. There are 15 residues in the CDR3. The DNA for the CDR3 is TGTGCCAGCAGTCGACTAGCGGGGACAAACAATGAGCAGTTCTTC. As protein: CASSRLAGTNNEQFF.

This clonotype was recorded many times. The V gene is TRBV20-1, the J gene TRBJ2-1, with 9 bases aligning to TRBD2. The germline gives CDR1 DFQATT, CDR2 SNEGSKA (reference sequence). This CDR3 is built from 16 residues. Trimming took 6 bases from V and 0 from J; bases not matched to a gene: 9. For the CDR3, the DNA is TGCAGTGCAAGACCTAGCGGGGTCGACTCCTACAATGAGCAGTTCTTC. Translation gives CSARPSGVDSYNEQFF.

This clonotype was found many times. The V and J genes are TRBV6-5 and TRBJ2-1, with 13 positions matching TRBD2. Trimming removed 2 bases from V and 4 bases from J; junction bases left unmatched: 5. CDR3 length: 17 amino acids. The germline V gene has CDR1 MNHEY and CDR2 SVGAGI. CDR3 DNA: TGTGCCAGCAGTTACAGACTAGCGGGGGGCCTATACAATGAGCAGTTCTTC. It codes for CASSYRLAGGLYNEQFF.

This clonotype was seen repeatedly, ten times or more. This chain links TRBV25-1 with TRBJ2-7; 9 bases fit TRBD1. V gave up 10 bases and J gave up 4 bases; unmatched junction bases: 2. The CDR3 runs to 11 residues. Germline CDR1 and CDR2: MGHDK and SYGVNS. This chain's CDR3 is CATGQGYEQYF. The CDR3 DNA sequence: TGTGCCACCGGACAGGGGTACGAGCAGTACTTC.

There are many counts of this clonotype. The chain employs TRBV6-1 and TRBJ1-4; no reliable D call. V was trimmed by 1 base and J by 6 bases, leaving 9 bases between them. The CDR3 extends over 14 amino acids. The germline CDR1 and CDR2 sequences are MNHNS and SASEGT. This chain's CDR3 is CASSEESVDEKLFF. CDR3 coding DNA: TGTGCCAGCAGTGAAGAATCGGTGGATGAAAAACTGTTTTTT.

This clonotype was counted ten times or more. The chain recombines TRBV20-1 with TRBJ2-3; perhaps TRBD2 as D (6 bases). The CDR3 totals 14 residues. Trimming shortened V by 3 bases and J by 4 bases, and 14 bases separated the two germline ends. CDR1 and CDR2 from the germline V gene are DFQATT and SNEGSKA (reference sequence). The CDR3 reads CSASLRDSSDTQYF. The CDR3, as DNA: TGCAGTGCTAGCCTCCGGGACTCGTCAGATACGCAGTATTTT.

This clonotype has a count of ten or more. The chain recombines TRBV5-1 with TRBJ2-3; TRBD1 or TRBD2 may be the D gene (5 bases each). There are 13 residues in the CDR3. V was trimmed by 4 bases and J by 4 bases, leaving 10 bases between them. Germline V lookup: CDR1 SGHRS, CDR2 YFSETQ. CDR3 protein: CASSLRGPDTQYF. The CDR3 nucleotides are TGCGCCAGCAGCCTCCGGGGCCCAGATACGCAGTATTTT.

In its sample, this clonotype was seen many times. The chain links TRBV12-3 or TRBV12-4 to TRBJ2-2; D unclear. The V end lost 11 bases, the J end lost 8 bases, and 9 bases lay between the germline ends. The CDR3 runs to 10 residues. CDR3 nucleotide sequence: TGTGCCGCCAGAAGGGGGGAGCTGTTTTTT. Translated: CAARRGELFF.

This clonotype appeared many times. The rearrangement links TRBV5-1 to TRBJ2-1; 7 nucleotides agree with TRBD2. The germline gives CDR1 SGHRS, CDR2 YFSETQ. V lost 0 bases, J lost 2 bases, and 5 bases stayed unmatched. This CDR3 is 16 amino acids long. The CDR3 DNA reads as TGCGCCAGCAGCTTGGACGCAGCGGGACCCTACAATGAGCAGTTCTTC. It is translated as CASSLDAAGPYNEQFF. The full variable domain, rest sourced from reference TRBV5-1 and TRBJ2-1, is KAGVTQTPRYLIKTRGQQVTLSCSPISGHRSVSWYQQTPGQGLQFLFEYFSETQRNKGNFPGRFSGRQFSNSRSEMNVSTLELGDSALYLCASSLDAAGPYNEQFFGPGTRLTVL.

Many counts were recorded for this clonotype. V is TRBV9 and J is TRBJ2-2; TRBD1 agrees at 9 bases. Per germline, CDR1 SGDLS and CDR2 YYNGEE. The CDR3 is made up of 19 amino acids. The V segment lost 0 bases and the J segment 2 bases; nucleotides outside the gene matches: 11. The CDR3 loop reads CASSVVGTGKEYNTGELFF. Here the CDR3 DNA reads TGTGCCAGCAGCGTAGTTGGGACAGGGAAGGAGTACAACACCGGGGAGCTGTTTTTT.

This clonotype occurred many times. The genes are TRBV11-2 and TRBJ2-5; unclear D gene. Germline-derived CDR1 and CDR2 are SGHAT and FQNNGV. The CDR3 length is 15 residues. V lost 5 bases and J lost 5, with 18 bases in between. CDR3 coding DNA: TGTGCCAGCAGCCCCGACTTGCCAGCAGCGGAGACCCAGTACTTC. This codes for CASSPDLPAAETQYF.

This clonotype was seen ten or more times. V usage is TRBV7-2 and J usage is TRBJ1-1, with 7 bases matching TRBD1. The V gene end was trimmed by 4 bases and the J gene end by 0 bases; junction bases not matched to a gene: 2. This CDR3 region has 14 residues. Germline CDR1 SGHTA, CDR2 FQGNSA. CDR3 region: CASSYGTVNTEAFF. For the CDR3, the DNA is TGTGCCAGCAGCTACGGGACAGTGAACACTGAAGCTTTCTTT.

This clonotype has a count of ten or more. In nucleotides, the CDR3 is TGTGCCAGCAGTCCCCAGTTAGCGGGGGATGAGCAGTTCTTC. This encodes CASSPQLAGDEQFF. The chain is built from TRBV12-3 or TRBV12-4 and TRBJ2-1; 9 nucleotides align to TRBD2. The CDR3 has 14 residues. The V and J ends lost 5 bases and 8 bases, in that order; junction bases with no gene match: 7.

As concerns this clonotype: This may come from a read error, since a much larger clone is one base off. The chain carries TRBV14 and TRBJ1-2; D not certain. The V gene's germline CDR1 is SGHDN and CDR2 FVKESK. Trimming pared 1 base from V and 4 bases from J, leaving 13 bases between. The CDR3 contains 15 residues. CDR3 protein: CASSQGPGFGYGYTF. In DNA, the CDR3 is TGTGCCAGCAGCCAAGGTCCCGGGTTCGGCTATGGCTACACCTTC.